This T cell receptor beta chain comes out of a study of control samples from healthy donors and cancer patients. Sequencing was performed with immunoSEQ multiplex PCR; in TCRdb, only in-frame clones are kept and a portion is missing. The sample contains roughly 80,000 clones, roughly 90% of which appear only once. Sequenced: blood. This TCR came from a man aged 45-60 years in good health.

CDR3 nucleotide sequence: TGCGCCAGCAGCGTAGGAGCTGGAAACACCATATATTTT. Translating it yields CASSVGAGNTIYF. This sequence joins TRBV5-1 and TRBJ1-3; D is undetermined. CDR1 and CDR2 (germline): SGHRS, YFSETQ. Trimming cost V 4 bases and J 2 bases, with 7 bases left between them. The CDR3 extends over 13 amino acids.